The present TCR beta chain was sequenced within a study of human T cells and chemical hapten exposure. The library attached unique molecular identifiers to individual cDNA molecules. In the authors' methods: Counting gave a median of approximately 96,000 TCRs per sample, with values ranging from about 23,224 to 690,600. TCRdb processed the 5' RACE reads anew with MiXCR; each CDR3 protein has one entry. TCRdb, not the authors, supplied the V and J calls. This sample has over 95,000 distinct CDR3 sequences, with 15% to 20% found just once. The CDR3 contains 16 residues. Trimming left V 5 bases short and J 0 bases short, with 14 bases between. The germline CDR1 and CDR2 sequences are SGHVS and FQNEAQ. Unfractionated whole blood served as the source for total RNA extraction. Whole-study results and caveats: Among TCRs, those above 1 in 1000 frequency were unaffected by DPC sensitization.

This clonotype showed up just a few times. Its antigen is unidentified. V is TRBV7-8 and J is TRBJ1-3; D perhaps matches TRBD1 (5 bases). The origin of this receptor is a human donor in good health. The CDR3 DNA follows: TGTGCCAGCAGCCTTCCCGGGGCCCGCTCTGGAAACACCATATATTTT. It specifies CASSLPGARSGNTIYF.